This paragraph reports one T cell receptor (beta chain). The sample holds other DNA sequences that translate to the same CDR3. These data belong to a study of shared clonotypes between healthy human individuals. CDR1 and CDR2 from the germline V gene are SGHRS and YFSETQ. CDR3 size: 14 residues. Between the trimmed V and J ends, which lost 0 bases and 8 bases, there was a span of 14 bases. Profiling relied on immunoSEQ multiplex PCR, and the TCRdb table lists in-frame clones only, not all of them. The sample yields some 1,600,000 clones, 95% to 99% seen once. The source of this sequence is a man aged 25 to 40 in good health. Sequencing was carried out using naive CD4+ T cells sorted from blood. Subset here: CD45RA+ positively selected. This rearrangement joins TRBV5-1 to TRBJ1-1; tentatively, D is TRBD1 (6 bases). The CDR3 is CASSLGVGTGEAFF. Here the CDR3 DNA reads TGCGCCAGCAGCTTGGGGGTGGGCACAGGGGAAGCTTTCTTT.